A selection of T cell receptor beta chains follows, all from one sample in a study of identical twins. TCRdb processed the 5' RACE reads anew with MiXCR; each CDR3 protein has one entry. This sample has about 530,000 distinct CDR3 sequences, with about 20% found just once. These data were likewise used in another study, on yellow fever vaccine responses in identical twins.

What was sequenced was CD4+ T cells sorted from blood. These receptors all stem from a woman aged 18-29 years in good health. The CDR3 runs from the conserved cysteine through the conserved F or W. Fields, in order: J gene, V gene, CDR3 protein.

j_gene: TRBJ2-1
v_gene: TRBV20-1
CDR3aa: CSVSSGGKRNEQFF

j_gene: TRBJ2-5
v_gene: TRBV5-1
CDR3aa: CASSLLGGRETQYF

j_gene: TRBJ2-4
v_gene: TRBV4-2
CDR3aa: CASSPHRGENIQYF

j_gene: TRBJ2-1
v_gene: TRBV20-1
CDR3aa: CSANRDRSSYNEQFF

j_gene: TRBJ2-3
v_gene: TRBV18
CDR3aa: CASSTLAAKSTDTQYF

j_gene: TRBJ2-3
v_gene: TRBV3-1
CDR3aa: CASSQQGAADTQYF

j_gene: TRBJ2-5
v_gene: TRBV5-1
CDR3aa: CASSLDRGLETQYF

j_gene: TRBJ2-5
v_gene: TRBV20-1
CDR3aa: CSAHGGYPQETQYF

j_gene: TRBJ2-7
v_gene: TRBV6-1
CDR3aa: CASIRGPGYEQYF

j_gene: TRBJ2-5
v_gene: TRBV12-3/TRBV12-4
CDR3aa: CASRLTSGQETQYF

j_gene: TRBJ1-3
v_gene: TRBV5-1
CDR3aa: CASRPGTGSSGNTIYF

j_gene: TRBJ2-3
v_gene: TRBV29-1
CDR3aa: CSLSGGGTDTQYF

j_gene: TRBJ2-2
v_gene: TRBV5-1
CDR3aa: CASSLLRNTGELFF

j_gene: TRBJ2-1
v_gene: TRBV12-3/TRBV12-4
CDR3aa: CASGSGRSSYEQFF

j_gene: TRBJ1-3
v_gene: TRBV20-1
CDR3aa: CSARDTQPPGNTIYF

j_gene: TRBJ2-1
v_gene: TRBV29-1
CDR3aa: CSVDPASSYNEQFF

j_gene: TRBJ1-2
v_gene: TRBV24-1
CDR3aa: CASFNLTKRVNYGYTF

j_gene: TRBJ2-1
v_gene: TRBV11-2
CDR3aa: CASSLNGVQEQFF

j_gene: TRBJ1-5
v_gene: TRBV12-3/TRBV12-4
CDR3aa: CASSFSEYQPQHF

j_gene: TRBJ2-1
v_gene: TRBV28
CDR3aa: CASSLSTSGSRNEQFF

j_gene: TRBJ1-1
v_gene: TRBV29-1
CDR3aa: CSVEGQGGITEAFF

j_gene: TRBJ2-1
v_gene: TRBV7-9
CDR3aa: CASSLIAGQYRREQFF

j_gene: TRBJ2-2
v_gene: TRBV20-1
CDR3aa: CSARDGVRVRRGGELFF

j_gene: TRBJ2-1
v_gene: TRBV4-1
CDR3aa: CASSQVLAGDYNEQFF

j_gene: TRBJ2-2
v_gene: TRBV12-3/TRBV12-4
CDR3aa: CASSPDGTNTGELFF

j_gene: TRBJ2-3
v_gene: TRBV7-8
CDR3aa: CASSLVTTSSTDTQYF

j_gene: TRBJ1-6
v_gene: TRBV11-2
CDR3aa: CASSFQSSYNSPLHF

j_gene: TRBJ2-1
v_gene: TRBV12-3/TRBV12-4
CDR3aa: CASSFSWRTYNEQFF

j_gene: TRBJ2-1
v_gene: TRBV5-1
CDR3aa: CASSERSLAGVGNEQFF

j_gene: TRBJ2-1
v_gene: TRBV7-8
CDR3aa: CASSLAGLFSEQFF

j_gene: TRBJ2-1
v_gene: TRBV10-3
CDR3aa: CAISESVQRNNEQFF

j_gene: TRBJ2-6
v_gene: TRBV29-1
CDR3aa: CSAVTSGANVLTF

j_gene: TRBJ2-2
v_gene: TRBV12-3/TRBV12-4
CDR3aa: CASSFERGGTGELFF

j_gene: TRBJ2-7
v_gene: TRBV5-1
CDR3aa: CASSLGTVTYGQYF

j_gene: TRBJ2-1
v_gene: TRBV20-1
CDR3aa: CSARHFSSGGAYNEQFF

j_gene: TRBJ2-7
v_gene: TRBV3-1
CDR3aa: CASSQPDTTYEQYF

j_gene: TRBJ2-3
v_gene: TRBV20-1
CDR3aa: CSARVEDTQYF

j_gene: TRBJ2-1
v_gene: TRBV19
CDR3aa: CASNRGQGNYNEQFF

j_gene: TRBJ2-1
v_gene: TRBV15
CDR3aa: CATSRDPLGRARNEQFF

j_gene: TRBJ1-1
v_gene: TRBV11-2
CDR3aa: CASSWLENTEAFF